This TCR beta chain was obtained from a study of vaccination effects on CD4 cells after COVID-19. Germline CDR1 KGHSH, CDR2 LQKENI. The V end lost 2 bases, the J end lost 0 bases, and 13 bases lay between the germline ends. The CDR3 spans 17 residues. The method was immunoSEQ multiplex PCR; TCRdb's version includes in-frame clones alone and lacks a portion of them. The sample holds 70,000 or so clones, 77% seen once. This clone has a single count. What it recognizes is unknown. Cultured cells yielded isolated CD4+ T cells after 10 days. This chain uses TRBV18 with TRBJ1-4; TRBD1 is a possible D gene (5 bases). This material consisted of CD4+ T cells from PBMCs cultured without peptide, taken before COVID-19 vaccination. The receptor was isolated from a human donor who received a COVID-19 vaccine. CDR3 sequence (DNA): TGTGCCAGCTCACCAGGGGCCCAGGCCCCAACTAATGAAAAACTGTTTTTT. This codes for CASSPGAQAPTNEKLFF.